The 27 T cell receptor beta chains below were found in one sample sequenced in a study of CD8 T cells in ankylosing spondylitis. No antigens are known for them. MiXCR, applied by TCRdb to the 5' RACE reads, yields one record per CDR3 protein. The data hold about 390,000 distinct CDR3 sequences, with 20% to 25% observed a single time. The study's findings and limits: Made up of about eight highly homologous variants, a TCR beta motif appeared characteristic of ankylosing spondylitis blood.

The sample consisted of blood, either unsorted or a sorted T cell fraction (not recorded which). All receptors come from a male donor with ankylosing spondylitis.

This clonotype has only a few counts. This rearrangement joins TRBV20-1 to TRBJ1-1, with D tentatively TRBD1 (6 bases). CDR3 length: 14 amino acids. Germline V lookup: CDR1 DFQATT, CDR2 SNEGSKA (reference sequence). Trimming left V 0 bases short and J 1 base short, with 9 bases between. DNA for the CDR3: TGCAGTGCTAGAGATCAGGGGACGAACACTGAAGCTTTCTTT. It translates to CSARDQGTNTEAFF.

This clonotype was recorded at least ten times. The chain couples TRBV12-3 or TRBV12-4 to TRBJ2-1; D gene ambiguous. The V and J ends lost 5 bases and 12 bases respectively, with 14 bases between them. The CDR3 loop spans 12 amino acids. The CDR3 nucleotides read TGTGCCAGCAGTCAATATCGAGCAGGGCAGTTCTTC. Translating it yields CASSQYRAGQFF.

At least ten counts were recorded for this clonotype. This sequence joins TRBV5-1 and TRBJ2-2; tentatively, D is TRBD2 (6 bases). The CDR3 spans 14 residues. Germline CDR1 is SGHRS and CDR2 is YFSETQ. V shed 4 bases and J shed 2 bases, with 9 bases lying between them. The CDR3 is CASSAGPNTGELFF. The CDR3 nucleotides read TGCGCCAGCAGCGCGGGACCAAACACCGGGGAGCTGTTTTTT.

The genes are TRBV12-3 or TRBV12-4 and TRBJ2-3, with D possibly being TRBD2 (6 bases). Trimming stripped 3 bases from V and 2 bases from J, with 15 bases between. The CDR3 spans 16 residues. The CDR3 protein is CASSFRPGASTDTQYF. CDR3 DNA sequence: TGTGCCAGCAGTTTCCGCCCGGGAGCCTCCACAGATACGCAGTATTTT.

This clonotype came up a few times. This chain joins TRBV20-1 and TRBJ1-5; the match to TRBD1 covers 8 bases. Losses at the gene ends were 5 bases for V and 6 bases for J; bases not matched to a gene: 6. CDR1 and CDR2 from the germline V gene are DFQATT and SNEGSKA (reference sequence). The CDR3 totals 13 residues. The CDR3 DNA reads TGCAGTGCTCAGGGACAGGCAGGTCAGCCCCAGCATTTT. This encodes CSAQGQAGQPQHF.

In this sample, this clonotype turned up a few times. The rearrangement uses TRBV2 and TRBJ2-1; TRBD2 is a possible D gene (8 bases). The length of the CDR3 is 16 residues. V lost 8 bases and J lost 2, with 19 bases in between. Looked up from germline, CDR1 is SNHLY and CDR2 is FYNNEI. The CDR3: CASAGGADRAYNEQFF. The DNA for the CDR3 is TGTGCCAGCGCCGGGGGGGCCGACAGGGCCTACAATGAGCAGTTCTTC. Using reference TRBV2 and TRBJ2-1 for the parts outside the CDR3, the full variable domain is EPEVTQTPSHQVTQMGQEVILRCVPISNHLYFYWYRQILGQKVEFLVSFYNNEISEKSEIFDDQFSVERPDGSNFTLKIRSTKLEDSAMYFCASAGGADRAYNEQFFGPGTRLTVL.

This clonotype has only a few counts. The rearrangement links TRBV6-1 to TRBJ2-6, with D possibly being TRBD2 (5 bases). Germline V gene sequence: CDR1 MNHNS, CDR2 SASEGT. CDR3 length: 15 amino acids. V lost 3 bases and J lost 4, with 10 bases in between. CDR3 DNA: TGTGCCAGCAGTGATCGGGGTATAGGGGCCAACGTCCTGACTTTC. This translates into CASSDRGIGANVLTF.

The rearrangement uses TRBV20-1 and TRBJ2-5, with 8 bases identical to TRBD1. Trimming cost V 3 bases and J 5 bases; bases outside gene matches: 8. This CDR3 contains 14 residues. Germline CDR1 reads DFQATT; CDR2 reads SNEGSKA (reference sequence). This CDR3 reads CSASTGGLVETQYF. CDR3 nucleotide sequence: TGCAGTGCTAGCACAGGGGGGCTTGTTGAGACCCAGTACTTC.

The genes are TRBV3-1 and TRBJ2-5; D gene unclear. Trimming shortened V by 7 bases and J by 2 bases, and 17 bases separated the two germline ends. The V gene's germline CDR1 is LGHDT and CDR2 YNNKEL (reference sequence). The CDR3 consists of 15 residues. This chain's CDR3 is CASTLGIAQQETQYF. The CDR3 nucleotides read TGTGCCAGCACCCTTGGGATCGCACAGCAAGAGACCCAGTACTTC.

The table lists this clonotype with many counts. V and J are TRBV2 and TRBJ2-1; TRBD1 matches at 8 bases. V lost 7 bases, J lost 6 bases, and 11 bases stayed unmatched. The germline gives CDR1 SNHLY, CDR2 FYNNEI. There are 15 residues in the CDR3. CDR3 in DNA: TGTGCCAGCAACGCGGACAGGGCAGGTGGCAATGAGCAGTTCTTC. It encodes CASNADRAGGNEQFF.

The chain combines TRBV4-1 with TRBJ2-2; 13 bases agree with TRBD2. Germline lookup yields CDR1 MGHRA and CDR2 YSYEKL. The junction had 3 bases not matched to a gene; V was cut back by 0 bases and J by 5 bases. The CDR3 sequence is 17 residues long. The CDR3 loop is CASSQDRTSGRTGELFF. The CDR3 bases are TGCGCCAGCAGCCAAGATCGGACTAGCGGGAGAACCGGGGAGCTGTTTTTT.

This chain links TRBV3-1 with TRBJ1-2; possibly TRBD1 for D (5 bases). Trimming removed 5 bases from V and 6 bases from J, with 16 bases in between. In germline, CDR1 is LGHDT, CDR2 YNNKEL (reference sequence). The CDR3 runs 14 residues. This chain's CDR3 is CASSSLGREDGYTF. CDR3 coding DNA: TGTGCCAGCAGCTCCCTGGGCAGGGAGGATGGCTACACCTTC.

This clonotype has only a few counts. J is TRBJ2-1 and V is TRBV28; 8 nucleotides align to TRBD2. The CDR3 is 15 residues long. The germline gives CDR1 MDHEN, CDR2 SYDVKM. The ends lost 2 bases at V and 5 bases at J; junction bases unmatched: 5. CDR3 sequence reads: CASSLPLAGHNEQFF. As DNA, the CDR3 is TGTGCCAGCAGTTTACCCCTAGCGGGCCACAATGAGCAGTTCTTC.

The CDR3 DNA reads TGTGCCAGCAGTACCTTTAGCGGTTACCCCTCCTACGAGCAGTACTTC. It translates to CASSTFSGYPSYEQYF. This chain joins TRBV12-3 or TRBV12-4 and TRBJ2-7, with D tentatively TRBD2 (6 bases). The V and J ends lost 5 bases and 0 bases respectively, with 17 bases between them. This CDR3 contains 16 residues.

The table lists this clonotype with a few counts. The gene calls are TRBV27 and TRBJ1-1; perhaps TRBD1 as D (5 bases). Per germline, CDR1 MNHEY and CDR2 SMNVEV (reference sequence). CDR3 size: 13 residues. V lost 8 bases and J lost 3, with 13 bases in between. CDR3 region: CASGSGAYTEAFF. In DNA, the CDR3 is TGTGCCAGCGGATCCGGGGCCTACACTGAAGCTTTCTTT.

The genes are TRBV27 and TRBJ2-5; 10 bases align to TRBD1. The germline V gene has CDR1 MNHEY and CDR2 SMNVEV (reference sequence). Trimming cost V 8 bases and J 5 bases; bases outside gene matches: 11. The CDR3 consists of 15 residues. The CDR3 loop is CASSMTGGWEETQYF. The CDR3 nucleotides read TGTGCCAGCTCAATGACAGGGGGCTGGGAGGAGACCCAGTACTTC.

The chain employs TRBV6-1 and TRBJ1-4; 10 bases are shared with TRBD1. The V gene's germline CDR1 is MNHNS and CDR2 SASEGT. CDR3 size: 15 residues. The ends lost 4 bases at V and 8 bases at J; junction bases unmatched: 7. DNA of the CDR3: TGTGCCAGCAGTGGAACCGGGACAGGGGAGGAAAAACTGTTTTTT. Its protein product is CASSGTGTGEEKLFF.

The chain carries TRBV18 and TRBJ2-5, with 8 bases lining up with TRBD2. Germline CDR1 reads KGHSH; CDR2 reads LQKENI. The CDR3 length is 15 residues. V trimming: 2 bases; J trimming: 4 bases; junction bases outside the gene matches: 6. The chain's CDR3 is CASSPVAGGRETQYF. The CDR3 DNA reads as TGTGCCAGCTCACCAGTGGCGGGAGGACGAGAGACCCAGTACTTC.

This rearrangement joins TRBV5-1 to TRBJ2-3; 9 bases are shared with TRBD1. Germline assignment: CDR1 SGHRS and CDR2 YFSETQ. The CDR3 length is 17 residues. V lost 8 bases, J lost 2 bases, and 15 bases stayed unmatched. The CDR3 nucleotides read TGCGCCAGTACGACAGGGGGAAGGACGAGTGCCACAGATACGCAGTATTTT. Its protein is CASTTGGRTSATDTQYF.

This chain joins TRBV27 and TRBJ2-1, with D possibly being TRBD2 (7 bases). The CDR3 consists of 14 residues. The germline V gene has CDR1 MNHEY and CDR2 SMNVEV (reference sequence). V was clipped by 5 bases and J by 7 bases, with 15 bases between them. In DNA form, the CDR3 reads TGTGCCAGCAGTATCAACGGGGGGCGGAATGAGCAGTTCTTC. Amino acid sequence: CASSINGGRNEQFF.

The chain is built from TRBV5-1 and TRBJ1-1; possible D gene TRBD1, 6 bases. This CDR3 spans 13 amino acids. CDR1 and CDR2 from the germline V gene are SGHRS and YFSETQ. The V end was cut by 7 bases, the J end by 1 base, with 11 bases between. The CDR3 region has the DNA TGCGCCAGCCAAAGGGGGAGGAACACTGAAGCTTTCTTT. It specifies CASQRGRNTEAFF.

This rearrangement joins TRBV7-8 to TRBJ2-1; 13 positions match TRBD2. This CDR3 comprises 16 residues. V trimming: 5 bases; J trimming: 8 bases; junction bases outside the gene matches: 9. Germline CDR1 and CDR2: SGHVS and FQNEAQ. In DNA, the CDR3 is TGTGCCAGCAGCCCATCCTGGACTAGCGGGAGTCATGAGCAGTTCTTC. Translating gives CASSPSWTSGSHEQFF.

The chain has TRBV7-2 and TRBJ1-2; 12 bases line up with TRBD1. V was clipped by 6 bases and J by 3 bases; unmatched bases: 5. Germline lookup yields CDR1 SGHTA and CDR2 FQGNSA. The CDR3 has 15 amino acids. CDR3: CASSTGTGGDYGYTF. The CDR3 DNA reads as TGTGCCAGCAGTACCGGGACAGGGGGCGACTATGGCTACACCTTC.

In its sample, this clonotype was seen many times. The chain couples TRBV5-1 to TRBJ2-7; TRBD2 aligns across 10 bases. There are 14 residues in the CDR3. The trim removed 2 bases at V and 5 bases at J, leaving 4 bases unmatched. Germline V gene lookup returns CDR1 SGHRS and CDR2 YFSETQ. The CDR3 loop is CASSLTSGTHEQYF. As DNA, the CDR3 is TGCGCCAGCAGCTTAACTAGCGGGACCCACGAGCAGTACTTC. Full variable domain (missing parts from reference TRBV5-1 and TRBJ2-7): KAGVTQTPRYLIKTRGQQVTLSCSPISGHRSVSWYQQTPGQGLQFLFEYFSETQRNKGNFPGRFSGRQFSNSRSEMNVSTLELGDSALYLCASSLTSGTHEQYFGPGTRLTVT.

V gene TRBV25-1 combines with J gene TRBJ2-1; 9 bases line up with TRBD2. The CDR3 runs to 15 residues. With V trimmed by 6 bases and J by 2 bases, 5 bases remained unmatched. Germline V gene data show CDR1 as MGHDK and CDR2 as SYGVNS. For the CDR3, the DNA is TGTGCCAGCAGGGCGGGAGGGGCTACCTACAATGAGCAGTTCTTC. Its protein product is CASRAGGATYNEQFF.

Only a few counts were recorded for this clonotype. CDR3: CSARTGGSEKLFF. The DNA of the CDR3 is TGCAGCGCCCGGACAGGGGGGAGTGAAAAACTGTTTTTT. The chain links TRBV29-1 to TRBJ1-4; 10 bases align to TRBD1. Looked up from germline, CDR1 is SQVTM and CDR2 is ANQGSEA. The CDR3 is 13 amino acids. The V segment lost 7 bases and the J segment 7 bases; nucleotides outside the gene matches: 6.

This clonotype has a handful of counts. CDR3 region: CASSWGQANIQYF. The CDR3 DNA is TGTGCCAGCAGCTGGGGACAGGCAAACATTCAGTACTTC. The genes are TRBV7-2 and TRBJ2-4, with 8 bases fitting TRBD1. Losses at the gene ends were 4 bases for V and 6 bases for J; bases not matched to a gene: 2. Germline V gives CDR1 SGHTA, CDR2 FQGNSA. This CDR3 has 13 residues.